The 32 T cell receptor beta chains below were found in one sample sequenced in a study of blood T cell repertoires in COVID-19. The protocol was immunoSEQ multiplex PCR, while the TCRdb copy is restricted to in-frame clones and leaves out a portion. The sample records 150,000 to 200,000 clones, about 91% being singletons. Sequencing was done on a sample of PBMCs or T cells enriched from blood (not recorded which). These receptors all stem from a woman in her 40s with acute COVID-19.

The chain recombines TRBV9 with TRBJ2-3; D is unclear. The germline gives CDR1 SGDLS, CDR2 YYNGEE. Between the trimmed V and J ends, which lost 0 bases and 10 bases, there was a span of 24 bases. The length of the CDR3 is 17 residues. The CDR3 DNA reads TGTGCCAGCAGCGTAGCTTCGGTGGGCCCGCTCATAGAAGCGCAGTATTTT. This encodes CASSVASVGPLIEAQYF.

V and J are TRBV7-8 and TRBJ1-4, with D perhaps matching TRBD1 (5 bases). The germline CDR1 and CDR2 sequences are SGHVS and FQNEAQ. This CDR3 has 13 residues. The V end was cut by 5 bases, the J end by 6 bases, with 10 bases between. The CDR3 protein is CASSGRGYEKLFF. For the CDR3, the DNA is TGTGCCAGCAGCGGTAGGGGTTATGAAAAACTGTTTTTT.

This sequence joins TRBV19 and TRBJ2-2; 10 bases match TRBD2. Germline V gene lookup returns CDR1 LNHDA and CDR2 SQIVND (reference sequence). V was clipped by 7 bases and J by 8 bases; unmatched bases: 4. The CDR3 is 13 amino acids. CDR3 loop: CASTSGRGGELFF. DNA of the CDR3: TGTGCCAGTACTAGCGGGAGAGGAGGGGAGCTGTTTTTT.

V and J are TRBV18 and TRBJ1-1; TRBD1 might be the D (6 bases). The germline gives CDR1 KGHSH, CDR2 LQKENI. The CDR3 has 14 residues. Trimming took off 3 bases at V and 1 base at J, with 9 bases between the two ends. CDR3 sequence: CASSPTDRNTEAFF. The DNA for the CDR3 is TGTGCCAGCTCACCCACGGACAGGAACACTGAAGCTTTCTTT.

The V gene is TRBV7-2, the J gene TRBJ2-4; TRBD1 agrees at 7 bases. This CDR3 spans 16 amino acids. The V gene end was trimmed by 1 base and the J gene end by 0 bases; junction bases not matched to a gene: 3. Per the germline V gene, CDR1 is SGHTA and CDR2 is FQGNSA. CDR3 amino acids: CASSLEGALAKNIQYF. For the CDR3, the DNA is TGTGCCAGCAGCTTAGAGGGGGCACTAGCCAAAAACATTCAGTACTTC.

This clone appeared a single time. CDR3 DNA sequence: TGTGCCAGTAGTCCGACAGGGGGTCGAGTAGGTGCCCAGTACTTC. Its translation is CASSPTGGRVGAQYF. The chain carries TRBV19 and TRBJ2-5; the match to TRBD1 covers 9 bases. Germline lookup yields CDR1 LNHDA and CDR2 SQIVND (reference sequence). Trimming took 5 bases from V and 9 from J; bases not matched to a gene: 13. The CDR3 runs 15 residues.

A word on this clone: At one end, the junction sequence differs from germline, possibly due to a read error. The chain combines TRBV19 with TRBJ2-7; 7 positions agree with TRBD1. Germline V lookup: CDR1 LNHDA, CDR2 SQIVND (reference sequence). The CDR3 consists of 12 residues. The CDR3 here is CASSTNRGAFLF. The DNA of the CDR3 is TGTGCCAGTAGTACGAACAGGGGCGCTTTCCTCTTC.

The chain uses TRBV4-2 and TRBJ1-5; 7 nucleotides line up with TRBD1. CDR3 length equals 15 residues. J lost 7 bases, V lost 4 bases, and 10 bases had no gene match. Germline V gives CDR1 LGHNA, CDR2 YNFKEQ. In DNA, the CDR3 is TGTGCCAGCAGCCCTCGGCAGGGGGATGACCAGCCCCAGCATTTT. Its protein product is CASSPRQGDDQPQHF.

The chain links TRBV29-1 to TRBJ1-1; the D is unclear. CDR3 length: 14 amino acids. Germline V CDR1 and CDR2: SQVTM, ANQGSEA. Trimming cost V 4 bases and J 2 bases, with 14 bases left between them. CDR3 sequence: CSVAMPGPNTEAFF. In DNA form, the CDR3 reads TGCAGCGTTGCGATGCCAGGCCCAAACACTGAAGCTTTCTTT.

The genes are TRBV9 and TRBJ2-2; the match to TRBD2 covers 8 bases. Per the germline V gene, CDR1 is SGDLS and CDR2 is YYNGEE. This CDR3 spans 16 amino acids. Trimming removed 0 bases from V and 2 bases from J; junction bases left unmatched: 3. In DNA form, the CDR3 reads TGTGCCAGCAGCGTAGTTGTAGCGGGAAACACCGGGGAGCTGTTTTTT. Protein: CASSVVVAGNTGELFF.

The CDR3 coding sequence is TGTGCCAGCAGCCAGGGGGGAGTAGCGAGCAATGAGCAGTTCTTC. Encoded protein: CASSQGGVASNEQFF. V gene TRBV4-2 combines with J gene TRBJ2-1; possibly TRBD2 for D (6 bases). Germline lookup yields CDR1 LGHNA and CDR2 YNFKEQ. Trimming removed 3 bases from V and 6 bases from J, with 15 bases in between. The length of the CDR3 is 15 residues.

The V gene is TRBV27, the J gene TRBJ1-4; 8 bases fit TRBD1. Trimming at V came to 5 bases and at J to 10 bases, leaving 15 bases not matched to a gene. The CDR3 has 16 residues. Germline V gives CDR1 MNHEY, CDR2 SMNVEV (reference sequence). The CDR3 region has the DNA TGTGCCAGCAGTCTGGAAGGGGGACAGGTACGAGGAAAACTGTTTTTT. Translation: CASSLEGGQVRGKLFF.

A few counts support this clone. CDR3 residues: CASSSGQGLTEAFF. The CDR3 DNA sequence: TGCGCCAGCAGCTCGGGACAGGGTTTGACTGAAGCTTTCTTT. The rearrangement joins TRBV5-1 to TRBJ1-1; 9 bases map to TRBD1. The V and J ends lost 3 bases and 5 bases, in that order; junction bases with no gene match: 5. The CDR3 runs to 14 residues. The V gene's germline CDR1 is SGHRS and CDR2 YFSETQ. Full variable domain (missing parts from reference TRBV5-1 and TRBJ1-1): KAGVTQTPRYLIKTRGQQVTLSCSPISGHRSVSWYQQTPGQGLQFLFEYFSETQRNKGNFPGRFSGRQFSNSRSEMNVSTLELGDSALYLCASSSGQGLTEAFFGQGTRLTVV.

CDR3 sequence: CASSVQGTYEQYF. The CDR3 coding sequence is TGTGCCAGCAGCGTACAGGGGACCTACGAGCAGTACTTC. The genes are TRBV27 and TRBJ2-7, with 7 bases identical to TRBD1. Germline loops: CDR1 MNHEY, CDR2 SMNVEV (reference sequence). Trimming at V came to 6 bases and at J to 2 bases, leaving 4 bases not matched to a gene. The CDR3 covers 13 residues.

The chain is built from TRBV6-5 and TRBJ1-6; 9 positions agree with TRBD1. The trim removed 6 bases at V and 9 bases at J, leaving 6 bases unmatched. CDR1 and CDR2 (germline): MNHEY, SVGAGI. The CDR3 has 14 amino acids. This CDR3 is CASRHTGGLSPLHF. CDR3 nucleotide sequence: TGTGCCAGCAGACATACAGGGGGCCTTTCACCCCTCCACTTT.

This clone came up once. CDR3 in amino acids: CASRPTGGAGNEKLFF. The CDR3 nucleotides read TGTGCCAGCAGGCCTACGGGGGGCGCAGGAAATGAAAAACTGTTTTTT. V is TRBV7-2 and J is TRBJ1-4, with D possibly TRBD1 on 6 matching bases. Trimming cost V 6 bases and J 5 bases, with 19 bases left between them. The CDR3 runs to 16 residues. Per the germline V gene, CDR1 is SGHTA and CDR2 is FQGNSA.

This chain links TRBV9 with TRBJ2-2, with no clear D. Germline lookup yields CDR1 SGDLS and CDR2 YYNGEE. V was cut by 4 bases and J by 1 base, with 11 bases left in between. This CDR3 spans 15 amino acids. CDR3 loop: CASSPLIENTGELFF. The CDR3 DNA reads TGTGCCAGCAGCCCCCTAATAGAGAACACCGGGGAGCTGTTTTTT.

Remarks on this clone: Other DNA sequences from this sample encode an identical CDR3 as well. The V and J genes are TRBV7-8 and TRBJ2-5, with 10 bases fitting TRBD1. The germline gives CDR1 SGHVS, CDR2 FQNEAQ. V trimming: 6 bases; J trimming: 4 bases; junction bases outside the gene matches: 2. The CDR3 covers 13 residues. CDR3 loop: CASSRDRGETQYF. In DNA, the CDR3 is TGTGCCAGCAGTCGGGACAGGGGAGAGACCCAGTACTTC. The full variable domain, in which reference TRBV7-8 and TRBJ2-5 provide the parts outside the CDR3, is GAGVSQSPRYKVAKRGQDVALRCDPISGHVSLFWYQQALGQGPEFLTYFQNEAQLDKSGLPSDRFFAERPEGSVSTLKIQRTQQEDSAVYLCASSRDRGETQYFGPGTRLLVL.

This clone was picked up one time. The chain has TRBV21-1 and TRBJ2-1; TRBD2, as called in the table, went unchecked against the DNA. TRBV21-1 is a pseudogene locus. The CDR3 contains 16 residues. This CDR3 is CASSGQSGGSYNEQFF. The CDR3 region has the DNA TGTGCCAGCAGCGGCCAGAGCGGGGGGTCCTACAATGAGCAGTTCTTC.

The chain recombines TRBV3-1 (or the pseudogene TRBV3-2) with TRBJ1-1; 8 positions agree with TRBD1. The CDR3 spans 16 residues. V lost 4 bases to trimming and J lost 3 bases; unmatched junction nucleotides: 10. Germline CDR1 is LGHDT and CDR2 is YNNKEL (reference sequence). The CDR3 sequence is CASSPRAGGRYTEAFF. The CDR3 region has the DNA TGTGCCAGCAGCCCTAGGGCAGGGGGCAGGTACACTGAAGCTTTCTTT.

The chain employs TRBV5-1 and TRBJ1-3; no definite D call. The CDR3 has 13 amino acids. CDR1 and CDR2 (germline): SGHRS, YFSETQ. V lost 3 bases and J lost 0, with 4 bases in between. CDR3 loop: CASSSLSGNTIYF. For the CDR3, the DNA is TGCGCCAGCAGCTCCCTCTCTGGAAACACCATATATTTT.

This sequence joins TRBV29-1 and TRBJ2-3; perhaps TRBD1 as D (6 bases). The V gene's germline CDR1 is SQVTM and CDR2 ANQGSEA. The CDR3 loop spans 14 amino acids. The germline V and J ends were trimmed by 5 bases and 6 bases, with 18 bases remaining between them. The CDR3 nucleotides read TGCAGCGTTACACCAGACAGGCCGGCGGATACGCAGTATTTT. It is translated as CSVTPDRPADTQYF.

The chain couples TRBV2 to TRBJ2-7; the match to TRBD2 covers 8 bases. Germline V lookup: CDR1 SNHLY, CDR2 FYNNEI. The V and J ends lost 2 bases and 0 bases, in that order; junction bases with no gene match: 9. CDR3 length: 17 amino acids. CDR3 loop: CASSESGASGFSYEQYF. The CDR3 DNA is TGTGCCAGCAGTGAATCGGGGGCTAGCGGGTTCTCCTACGAGCAGTACTTC.

J is TRBJ2-1 and V is TRBV5-4; 10 nucleotides align to TRBD2. Germline CDR1 SGHNT, CDR2 YYREEE (reference sequence). V lost 3 bases to trimming and J lost 0 bases; unmatched junction nucleotides: 15. This CDR3 contains 20 residues. The DNA of the CDR3 is TGTGCCAGCAGCTCGAGACCTATTAGCGGGGGGTCGAGCTCCTACAATGAGCAGTTCTTC. It specifies CASSSRPISGGSSSYNEQFF.

The V gene is TRBV7-6, the J gene TRBJ2-7; 13 bases agree with TRBD2. The CDR3 contains 16 residues. V lost 4 bases to trimming and J lost 3 bases; unmatched junction nucleotides: 6. CDR1 and CDR2 from the germline V gene are SGHVS and FNYEAQ. The DNA of the CDR3 is TGTGCCAGCAGCTCGGGACTAGCGGGGAGGGGCTACGAGCAGTACTTC. It encodes CASSSGLAGRGYEQYF.

The rearrangement joins TRBV7-2 to TRBJ2-7; D gene ambiguous. The CDR3 contains 14 residues. V shed 5 bases and J shed 0 bases, with 11 bases lying between them. From germline, CDR1 is SGHTA and CDR2 FQGNSA. CDR3 loop: CASSTGVGSYEQYF. The DNA of the CDR3 is TGTGCCAGCAGCACGGGTGTTGGCTCCTACGAGCAGTACTTC.

V usage is TRBV3-1 (or the pseudogene TRBV3-2) and J usage is TRBJ1-1; D is uncertain. The length of the CDR3 is 13 residues. V was cut by 0 bases and J by 6 bases, with 8 bases left in between. Germline V gene lookup returns CDR1 LGHDT and CDR2 YNNKEL (reference sequence). The CDR3 here is CASSQDGQPEAFF. The CDR3 bases are TGTGCCAGCAGCCAAGATGGGCAGCCTGAAGCTTTCTTT.

This clone was seen just once. V and J are TRBV5-1 and TRBJ1-1, with D uncertain. The germline V gene has CDR1 SGHRS and CDR2 YFSETQ. The CDR3 sequence is 14 residues long. V dropped 2 bases and J dropped 2 bases, with 10 bases sitting between them. Written as DNA, the CDR3 is TGCGCCAGCAGCTTACCAGGAACCAACACTGAAGCTTTCTTT. Encoded protein: CASSLPGTNTEAFF.

The V and J genes are TRBV11-3 and TRBJ2-1; 8 bases are a match to TRBD2. CDR1 is SGHNT and CDR2 is YENEEA in the germline V gene. The CDR3 extends over 14 amino acids. Losses at the gene ends were 1 base for V and 7 bases for J; bases not matched to a gene: 3. CDR3 protein: CASSLAGGGNEQFF. The CDR3 region has the DNA TGTGCCAGCAGCTTAGCGGGAGGGGGTAATGAGCAGTTCTTC. Variable domain in full (rest from reference TRBV11-3 and TRBJ2-1): EAGVVQSPRYKIIEKKQPVAFWCNPISGHNTLYWYLQNLGQGPELLIRYENEEAVDDSQLPKDRFSAERLKGVDSTLKIQPAELGDSAVYLCASSLAGGGNEQFFGPGTRLTVL.

This sequence joins TRBV3-1 (or the pseudogene TRBV3-2) and TRBJ2-3, with 8 bases that match TRBD2. J was trimmed by 4 bases and V by 3 bases; bases with no gene match: 9. This CDR3 is built from 16 residues. Germline lookup yields CDR1 LGHDT and CDR2 YNNKEL (reference sequence). CDR3 sequence (DNA): TGTGCCAGCAGCCAGTCGAGGCTAGCGGGCGCAGATACGCAGTATTTT. This encodes CASSQSRLAGADTQYF.

This clone has a handful of counts. The genes are TRBV7-2 and TRBJ2-2; 7 nucleotides align to TRBD1. The CDR3 is 16 residues long. Germline V lookup: CDR1 SGHTA, CDR2 FQGNSA. Trimming removed 10 bases from V and 6 bases from J; junction bases left unmatched: 17. The DNA of the CDR3 is TGTGCCACGAGAAAAACAGGGGAGAGATGGGCCGGGGAGCTGTTTTTT. It encodes CATRKTGERWAGELFF.

The V and J genes are TRBV27 and TRBJ2-7; a weak D match, TRBD2 (6 bases). The germline V gene encodes CDR1 MNHEY and CDR2 SMNVEV (reference sequence). This CDR3 has 18 amino acids. V shed 5 bases and J shed 4 bases, with 27 bases lying between them. The CDR3 loop reads CASSRQLFRTGDDYEQYF. CDR3 DNA: TGTGCCAGCAGTCGCCAACTTTTTAGGACGGGGGATGATTACGAGCAGTACTTC.